This passage covers 23 T cell receptor beta chains from one sample sequenced in a study of cytomegalovirus exposure and HLA in healthy donors. 60 Vbeta and 13 Jbeta primers were used in PCR. Some clones are missing from TCRdb's copy, which holds only in-frame ones; the method was immunoSEQ multiplex PCR. This table has around 160,000 clones, around 83% appearing once. Sequencing input: PBMCs. The origin of the receptors is a man aged 50-60 years in good health and CMV-seropositive.

This clone appeared a few times. The gene calls are TRBV5-6 and TRBJ2-6; D is perhaps TRBD1 (5 bases). The length of the CDR3 is 16 residues. CDR1 is SGHDT and CDR2 is YYEEEE in the germline V gene. Trimming removed 5 bases at V and 0 bases at J, with 12 bases between. CDR3 nucleotide sequence: TGTGCCAGCAGTCCAGGGCTGGTCTCTGGGGCCAACGTCCTGACTTTC. Translation: CASSPGLVSGANVLTF.

This chain connects TRBV4-3 to TRBJ2-1, with no clear D. Germline CDR1 reads LGHNA; CDR2 reads YSLEER. Trimming removed 1 base at V and 8 bases at J, with 12 bases between. The CDR3 runs to 14 residues. This CDR3 reads CASSQGYSSHEQFF. The DNA of the CDR3 is TGCGCCAGCAGCCAAGGGTACAGCTCCCATGAGCAGTTCTTC.

The chain carries TRBV5-1 and TRBJ1-1; TRBD1 aligns across 8 bases. CDR1 and CDR2 from the germline V gene are SGHRS and YFSETQ. The junction had 5 bases not matched to a gene; V was cut back by 1 base and J by 3 bases. The CDR3 runs 15 residues. The CDR3 region has the DNA TGCGCCAGCAGCTTGCTCAGGGGACAGGACACTGAAGCTTTCTTT. Translated, it gives CASSLLRGQDTEAFF.

The V and J genes are TRBV7-3 and TRBJ2-1; 8 bases line up with TRBD2. The CDR3 loop spans 15 amino acids. V shed 5 bases and J 4 bases; nucleotides not matched to a gene: 7. Looked up from germline, CDR1 is SGHTA and CDR2 is FQGTGA. The CDR3 loop is CASSRGGSGYNEQFF. CDR3 coding DNA: TGTGCCAGCAGCCGGGGGGGGAGTGGGTACAATGAGCAGTTCTTC.

The chain links TRBV5-4 to TRBJ2-5; 9 nucleotides line up with TRBD1. The CDR3 runs 14 residues. Germline loops: CDR1 SGHNT, CDR2 YYREEE (reference sequence). The J segment lost 3 bases and the V segment lost 4 bases, leaving 4 bases of the junction unmatched. The CDR3 DNA is TGTGCCAGCAGCCACCGGGACAGGGAAGAGACCCAGTACTTC. It is translated as CASSHRDREETQYF.

The chain links TRBV18 to TRBJ1-5; maybe TRBD1 (6 bases). Germline loops: CDR1 KGHSH, CDR2 LQKENI. The CDR3 runs 15 residues. V lost 4 bases, J lost 2 bases, and 12 bases lay in between. The CDR3 is CASSLSRGRNQPQHF. The CDR3 region has the DNA TGTGCCAGCTCACTATCCAGGGGACGCAATCAGCCCCAGCATTTT.

This rearrangement joins TRBV7-9 to TRBJ1-1; D is undetermined. Per germline, CDR1 SEHNR and CDR2 FQNEAQ (reference sequence). The V gene lost 1 base and the J gene lost 5 bases, with 8 bases spanning the gap. The length of the CDR3 is 13 residues. The CDR3 coding sequence is TGTGCCAGCAGCTTAGAAGAACAGACTGAAGCTTTCTTT. Translating gives CASSLEEQTEAFF. Drawing the rest from reference TRBV7-9 and TRBJ1-1, the complete variable domain is DTGVSQNPRHKITKRGQNVTFRCDPISEHNRLYWYRQTLGQGPEFLTYFQNEAQLEKSRLLSDRFSAERPKGSFSTLEIQRTEQGDSAMYLCASSLEEQTEAFFGQGTRLTVV.

The DNA of the CDR3 is TGTGCCAGCAGCTTAGGACAATCCTCTGGAAACACCATATATTTT. Its protein is CASSLGQSSGNTIYF. The chain carries TRBV7-8 and TRBJ1-3; D remains unclear. Germline assignment: CDR1 SGHVS and CDR2 FQNEAQ. Trimming stripped 1 base from V and 0 bases from J, with 7 bases between. This CDR3 is 15 amino acids long.

This chain uses TRBV23-1 with TRBJ1-2; 8 positions match TRBD1. TRBV23-1 is reported as an ORF; its role is uncertain. Losses at the gene ends were 5 bases for V and 3 bases for J; bases not matched to a gene: 5. This CDR3 is 14 amino acids long. This chain's CDR3 is CASSCRGPDYGYTF. In DNA form, the CDR3 reads TGCGCCAGCAGTTGCAGGGGGCCTGACTATGGCTACACCTTC.

This chain uses TRBV28 with TRBJ1-1; 7 bases are shared with TRBD1. This CDR3 has 12 amino acids. Germline-derived CDR1 and CDR2 are MDHEN and SYDVKM. V lost 8 bases, J lost 8 bases, and 8 bases stayed unmatched. As DNA, the CDR3 is TGTGCCAGCGCTACAGGGGTTATCGAAGCTTTCTTT. Translating gives CASATGVIEAFF.

This clone was seen only a few times. The chain joins TRBV6-5 to TRBJ1-3; 7 bases are a match to TRBD1. Germline assignment: CDR1 MNHEY and CDR2 SVGAGI. This CDR3 has 14 amino acids. The ends lost 5 bases at V and 4 bases at J; junction bases unmatched: 5. The DNA for the CDR3 is TGTGCCAGCAGTAGACAGGGATCGGGAAACACCATATATTTT. Translation gives CASSRQGSGNTIYF.

V gene TRBV6-5 combines with J gene TRBJ2-7; 7 bases fit TRBD1. The germline V gene has CDR1 MNHEY and CDR2 SVGAGI. V was clipped by 6 bases and J by 2 bases; unmatched bases: 4. CDR3 length equals 13 residues. CDR3 bases: TGTGCCAGCAGACGCGGACAGGCCTACGAGCAGTACTTC. It codes for CASRRGQAYEQYF.

V and J are TRBV2 and TRBJ2-5, with 9 nucleotides matching TRBD2. The V segment lost 4 bases and the J segment 4 bases; nucleotides outside the gene matches: 1. The CDR3 spans 13 residues. Germline V lookup: CDR1 SNHLY, CDR2 FYNNEI. CDR3 protein: CASSAREGETQYF. In DNA, the CDR3 is TGTGCCAGCAGTGCGCGGGAGGGAGAGACCCAGTACTTC.

V gene TRBV9 combines with J gene TRBJ2-7; possible D gene TRBD1, 7 bases. V was trimmed by 4 bases and J by 2 bases, leaving 13 bases between them. Germline V gene lookup returns CDR1 SGDLS and CDR2 YYNGEE. CDR3 length: 14 amino acids. The CDR3 spells CASSLRDSTYEQYF. CDR3 DNA: TGTGCCAGCAGCTTGCGGGACAGCACCTACGAGCAGTACTTC.

The V gene is TRBV16, the J gene TRBJ1-5; unclear D gene. The CDR3 is made up of 12 amino acids. V lost 3 bases and J 7 bases, leaving 7 bases between the germline ends. Germline CDR1 KGHSY, CDR2 FQNENV. The CDR3: CASSQGGQPQHF. The CDR3 nucleotides are TGTGCCAGCAGCCAGGGAGGGCAGCCCCAGCATTTT.

This chain joins TRBV28 and TRBJ1-4, with D maybe TRBD1 (6 bases). Trimming cost V 6 bases and J 8 bases, with 13 bases left between them. Germline V CDR1 and CDR2: MDHEN, SYDVKM. CDR3 length: 13 residues. In DNA form, the CDR3 reads TGTGCCAGCAGAGGGGGAGTAGACGAAAAACTGTTTTTT. As protein: CASRGGVDEKLFF.

The rearrangement links TRBV6-1 to TRBJ2-7; D remains ambiguous. Germline V gene lookup returns CDR1 MNHNS and CDR2 SASEGT. Trimming pared 2 bases from V and 0 bases from J, leaving 8 bases between. The CDR3 loop spans 14 amino acids. CDR3 loop: CASSERYSSYEQYF. The CDR3 DNA sequence: TGTGCCAGCAGTGAAAGGTACAGCTCCTACGAGCAGTACTTC.

V gene TRBV7-9 combines with J gene TRBJ2-7; 9 positions match TRBD1. CDR1 is SEHNR, CDR2 FQNEAQ, per germline (reference sequence). Germline trimming cut 5 bases from V and 0 bases from J; bases unmatched to any gene: 5. The CDR3 is 15 amino acids. The CDR3 sequence: CASSRQGVTSYEQYF. The CDR3 coding sequence is TGTGCCAGCAGCCGACAGGGGGTTACCTCCTACGAGCAGTACTTC.

This clone was recorded once. This chain links TRBV6-1 with TRBJ2-1; tentatively, D is TRBD2 (6 bases). Germline CDR1 and CDR2: MNHNS and SASEGT. V was clipped by 3 bases and J by 6 bases, with 27 bases between them. The CDR3 spans 19 residues. CDR3 loop: CASSDVSGSPRVFGNEQFF. Written as DNA, the CDR3 is TGTGCCAGCAGTGACGTCTCCGGGAGCCCGCGGGTTTTCGGCAATGAGCAGTTCTTC.

The V and J genes are TRBV29-1 and TRBJ2-1; 7 positions match TRBD1. This CDR3 contains 12 residues. V was pared by 5 bases and J by 7 bases, with 5 bases of the junction left unmatched. Germline V gives CDR1 SQVTM, CDR2 ANQGSEA. The CDR3 nucleotides are TGCAGCGTTTCCACAGGGGTGAATGAGCAGTTCTTC. Amino acid sequence: CSVSTGVNEQFF.

In its sample, this clone was seen once. The V call is TRBV10-3, the J call TRBJ1-2, with a weak D call TRBD1 (6 bases). Deletions cut 3 bases from V and 0 bases from J, with 11 bases between. The CDR3 covers 15 residues. The germline V gene encodes CDR1 ENHRY and CDR2 SYGVKD. DNA for the CDR3: TGTGCCATCAGTGAACCGGACAGCCCTAACTATGGCTACACCTTC. Its translation is CAISEPDSPNYGYTF.

V gene TRBV4-2 combines with J gene TRBJ2-7; tentatively, D is TRBD1 (6 bases). V shed 2 bases and J shed 6 bases, with 17 bases lying between them. Germline V gives CDR1 LGHNA, CDR2 YNFKEQ. The CDR3 is 15 amino acids. CDR3 loop: CASSQLQGSPLEQYF. The CDR3 region has the DNA TGTGCCAGCAGCCAACTACAGGGTAGCCCTCTCGAGCAGTACTTC.

The chain uses TRBV5-1 and TRBJ2-7; TRBD2 aligns across 13 bases. The CDR3 length is 14 residues. V shed 5 bases, J shed 2 bases, and the junction held 1 base outside the gene matches. Looked up from germline, CDR1 is SGHRS and CDR2 is YFSETQ. For the CDR3, the DNA is TGCGCCAGCAGGACTAGCGGGGGGACCTACGAGCAGTACTTC. As protein: CASRTSGGTYEQYF.